The rows below give T cell receptor beta chains drawn from one sample of a study of T cell changes during pregnancy in multiple sclerosis. Assay: immunoSEQ multiplex PCR; the TCRdb copy retains only in-frame clones and omits some. The sample shows roughly 49,000 clones, roughly 93% of them seen only once. Sample: CD4+ T cells from peripheral blood mononuclear cells, taken in the second trimester of pregnancy. The receptors originated from a female donor in good health, enrolled as a control in a pregnancy study. CDR3s include the opening cysteine and the closing phenylalanine or tryptophan. Each record gives: D gene, V gene, J gene, CDR3 protein. The D gene is left open where the match is weak.

-	TRBV30	TRBJ1-2	CAWSVQVVDYGYTF
TRBD1	TRBV7-9	TRBJ1-2	CASSRGQGDYGYTF
-	TRBV4-2	TRBJ2-3	CASSHRVASGTDTQYF
-	TRBV29-1	TRBJ2-7	CSVERNYEQYF
-	TRBV20-1	TRBJ2-3	CSAAAEDTQYF
TRBD1	TRBV4-3	TRBJ2-3	CASSPLTGGSTGTQYF
-	TRBV7-2	TRBJ1-2	CASSFSSGADGYTF
-	TRBV9	TRBJ1-1	CASSVNVQNTEAFF
TRBD2	TRBV7-7	TRBJ2-2	CASSQRGVGTGELFF
-	TRBV4-1	TRBJ1-3	CASSQPTGNSGNTIYF
-	TRBV7-3	TRBJ1-2	CASSPSANYGYTF
TRBD1	TRBV7-2	TRBJ1-1	CASSPDRGSTEAFF
TRBD1	TRBV10-3	TRBJ1-5	CAISESTGQGAGQPQHF
TRBD1	TRBV19	TRBJ2-4	CATRDRGAKNIQYF
-	TRBV30	TRBJ1-1	CAWSVSSPLNTEAFF
TRBD1	TRBV10-3	TRBJ2-7	CAMSPGQNTYEQYF
TRBD1	TRBV7-2	TRBJ1-1	CASSLNRGHTEAFF
-	TRBV5-6	TRBJ1-4	CASTGQAQEKLFF
TRBD1	TRBV6-1	TRBJ1-4	CASRGQGSGEKLFF
-	TRBV11-2	TRBJ2-3	CASSSSRGSTDTQYF
-	TRBV4-1	TRBJ1-3	CASSHPGRDSGNTIYF
TRBD1	TRBV11-3	TRBJ1-1	CASSRGGRQGNTEAFF
-	TRBV12-5	TRBJ2-1	CASGLAHYNEQFF
TRBD2	TRBV6-6	TRBJ2-3	CASSRGWRGGPDTQYF
-	TRBV30	TRBJ1-5	CAWSEGAEQPQHF
TRBD1	TRBV23-1	TRBJ2-2	CASSQSTTGVTTGELFF
-	TRBV6-5	TRBJ1-4	CASSYGGVGEKLFF
TRBD2	TRBV7-2	TRBJ2-1	CASSLGGRGVSSYNEQFF
TRBD2	TRBV4-3	TRBJ2-2	CASSQGLAGGENTGELFF
-	TRBV11-1	TRBJ1-3	CASSLTGPGNTIYF
-	TRBV18	TRBJ1-2	CASSPSSTANYGYTF
TRBD2	TRBV27	TRBJ2-3	CASSLGDGTSGVKDTQYF
-	TRBV11-2	TRBJ1-5	CASSGGPNQPQHF
-	TRBV10-3	TRBJ1-2	CAISDREHGYTF
-	TRBV7-3	TRBJ2-2	CASSFNRVANTGELFF
TRBD2	TRBV4-2	TRBJ2-1	CASSQSTGTSGGRSYNEQFF
-	TRBV7-9	TRBJ1-6	CASSLYFETAQASPLHF
-	TRBV11-3	TRBJ1-2	CASSIRGSGYTF
-	TRBV14	TRBJ2-5	CASSRYLGDGGETQYF
-	TRBV5-4	TRBJ2-2	CASRRDRSNTGELFF
-	TRBV6-4	TRBJ2-5	CASSRTGQQQETQYF
-	TRBV5-6	TRBJ2-3	CASSHISGADTQYF
TRBD1	TRBV19	TRBJ2-2	CASSTRQGAKDTGELFF
-	TRBV6-5	TRBJ1-5	CASSYSAGINQPQHF